Described below is a single TCR beta chain sequence and its context. The antigen remains undetermined. This record belongs to a study of T cells expressing NK-cell markers. Findings of the study overall: The study found these clonotypes also leading the CD3+CD56-NKG2C+ fraction in four donors.

The CDR3 covers 13 residues. CDR1 is SQVTM, CDR2 ANQGSEA, per germline. Beta-chain TCR cDNA was generated via 5'RACE template switching with UMIs. TCRdb re-called the 5' RACE reads; one entry per CDR3 protein, DNA not given. This sample contains about 260,000 distinct CDR3 sequences. The chain joins TRBV29-1 to TRBJ2-7; the TRBD1 assignment by TCRdb is unverifiable without DNA. Sequenced material: blood T cells: a sorted CD56 or NKG2C T cell subset, CD4+ or CD8+ T cells, or bulk PBMC T cells (not recorded which). The TCR originated in a woman aged 18-70 years in good health. CDR3: CSVDGPKGYEQYF.